This T cell receptor (beta chain) was found in a study of blood T cell repertoires in COVID-19. Study summary: T cells, B-cell-depleted T cells, or PBMCs supplied cDNA or gDNA.

Repertoires were generated with immunoSEQ multiplex PCR, while TCRdb's copy carries only in-frame clones and drops some. The sample gives roughly 90,000 clones, approximately 88% of which show up once; roughly a third is in the top ten. Sequenced material: peripheral blood. This TCR derives from a woman of 80 years or more with active or convalescent COVID-19.

The CDR3: CASSQGTGVSHEQYF. For the CDR3, the DNA is TGTGCCAGCAGCCAAGGGACGGGGGTGAGCCACGAGCAGTACTTC. This sequence joins TRBV3-1 (or the pseudogene TRBV3-2) and TRBJ2-7; a weak D match, TRBD2 (6 bases). V lost 1 base to trimming and J lost 5 bases, with 15 bases between them. This CDR3 region has 15 residues. In germline, CDR1 is LGHDT, CDR2 YNNKEL (reference sequence).